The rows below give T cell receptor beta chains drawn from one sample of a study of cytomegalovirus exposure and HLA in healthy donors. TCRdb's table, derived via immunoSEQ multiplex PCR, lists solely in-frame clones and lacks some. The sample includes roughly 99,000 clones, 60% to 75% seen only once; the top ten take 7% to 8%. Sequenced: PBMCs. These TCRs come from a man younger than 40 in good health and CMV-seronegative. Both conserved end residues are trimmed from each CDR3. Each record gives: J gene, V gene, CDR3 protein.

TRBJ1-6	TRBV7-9	ASSLASGNSPLH
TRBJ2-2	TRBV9	ASSVGGGRASVTGELF
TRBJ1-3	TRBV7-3	ASSLTDRGRINTIY
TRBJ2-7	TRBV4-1	ASSQAPTSGYEQY
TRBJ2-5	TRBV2	ASRVAEETQY
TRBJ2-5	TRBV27	ASSTTHRGETQY
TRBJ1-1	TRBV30	AWSSVGAF
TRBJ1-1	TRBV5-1	ASSLNPGVTEAF
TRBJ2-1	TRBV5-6	ASSLEVRGGFGEQF
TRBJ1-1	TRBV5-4	ASSGRDRNTEAF
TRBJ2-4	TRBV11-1	ASSGGTSGKRNIQY
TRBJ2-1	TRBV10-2	ASSTTSGGNEQF
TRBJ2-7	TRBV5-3	ARSLEGDRGRRD
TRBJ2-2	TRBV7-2	ASSAQANTGELF
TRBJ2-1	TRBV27	ASRPQGAGEQF
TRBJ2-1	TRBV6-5	ASTGVSGEQF
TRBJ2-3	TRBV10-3	AIRRTSGATDTQY